Shown below are 18 T cell receptor beta chains from a single sample sequenced in a study of T cell responses to AZD1222 COVID-19 vaccine. Data came from immunoSEQ multiplex PCR; TCRdb stores just in-frame clones and leaves some out. The sample includes 70,000 to 100,000 clones, approximately 85% of them seen just once. The source material was peripheral blood, sampled 28 days after the second AZD1222 dose. These TCRs come from an adult who received the AZD1222 COVID-19 vaccine.

This rearrangement joins TRBV6-5 to TRBJ1-2; D is ambiguous. The CDR3 is 13 amino acids. With 7 bases removed from V and 0 bases from J, the gap between germline ends came to 9 bases. Germline assignment: CDR1 MNHEY and CDR2 SVGAGI. CDR3 bases: TGTGCCAGCATCAACTCCGCTAACTATGGCTACACCTTC. This encodes CASINSANYGYTF.

There are a few counts of this clone. The J gene is TRBJ2-7, the V gene TRBV18, with D unresolved. This CDR3 has 15 residues. V shed 1 base and J shed 1 base, with 11 bases lying between them. Germline loops: CDR1 KGHSH, CDR2 LQKENI. The CDR3 nucleotides are TGTGCCAGCTCACCACTTGGTGAGACATCCTACGAGCAGTACTTC. This sequence encodes CASSPLGETSYEQYF.

This clone appeared a few times. The chain uses TRBV20-1 and TRBJ2-1; no definite D call. Trimming removed 3 bases at V and 0 bases at J, with 9 bases between. CDR1 is DFQATT, CDR2 SNEGSKA, per germline (reference sequence). The CDR3 loop spans 14 amino acids. DNA for the CDR3: TGCAGTGCTAGTCTGGTTGGCTCCTACAATGAGCAGTTCTTC. Its protein is CSASLVGSYNEQFF.

Only a few counts were recorded for this clone. The chain uses TRBV7-2 and TRBJ1-4, with D hard to call. Trimming took off 1 base at V and 0 bases at J, with 15 bases between the two ends. The CDR3 runs to 18 residues. CDR1 and CDR2 (germline): SGHTA, FQGNSA. The CDR3 protein is CASSLVVGLAATNEKLFF. As DNA, the CDR3 is TGTGCCAGCAGCTTAGTAGTCGGGTTAGCGGCAACTAATGAAAAACTGTTTTTT.

This clone was counted ten times or more. The CDR3 DNA follows: TGTGCCAGCAGCCACAGACACCACAAGGGGAACTATGGCTACACCTTC. It is translated as CASSHRHHKGNYGYTF. The rearrangement links TRBV7-9 to TRBJ1-2, with D perhaps matching TRBD1 (5 bases). Germline CDR1 and CDR2: SEHNR and FQNEAQ (reference sequence). V was cut by 5 bases and J by 2 bases, with 18 bases left in between. CDR3 length: 16 amino acids.

The gene calls are TRBV6-6 and TRBJ1-1; 8 bases are shared with TRBD1. J lost 1 base, V lost 4 bases, and 5 bases had no gene match. This CDR3 is 15 amino acids long. Germline V gene lookup returns CDR1 MNHNY and CDR2 SVGAGI (reference sequence). In nucleotides, the CDR3 is TGTGCCAGCAGTTCGGGGACAGGCCCGAACACTGAAGCTTTCTTT. This encodes CASSSGTGPNTEAFF.

The rearrangement links TRBV19 to TRBJ1-5; D gene unclear. Germline CDR1 and CDR2: LNHDA and SQIVND (reference sequence). V lost 0 bases and J 1 base, leaving 10 bases between the germline ends. The CDR3 is made up of 16 amino acids. The DNA of the CDR3 is TGTGCCAGTAGTATAGAGGGCTTGGGGAGCAATCAGCCCCAGCATTTT. Encoded protein: CASSIEGLGSNQPQHF.

The chain uses TRBV18 and TRBJ1-1, with TRBD1 identical over 7 bases. V was clipped by 2 bases and J by 0 bases; unmatched bases: 9. This CDR3 spans 17 amino acids. Germline V gene data show CDR1 as KGHSH and CDR2 as LQKENI. CDR3 sequence reads: CASSPFHGTEMNTEAFF. Written as DNA, the CDR3 is TGTGCCAGCTCACCATTTCACGGGACAGAGATGAACACTGAAGCTTTCTTT. Together with reference TRBV18 and TRBJ1-1, the CDR3 gives the full variable domain: NAGVMQNPRHLVRRRGQEARLRCSPMKGHSHVYWYRQLPEEGLKFMVYLQKENIIDESGMPKERFSAEFPKEGPSILRIQQVVRGDSAAYFCASSPFHGTEMNTEAFFGQGTRLTVV.

The chain joins TRBV5-6 to TRBJ2-7, with D unresolved. CDR1 SGHDT and CDR2 YYEEEE come from the germline V gene. There are 13 residues in the CDR3. The V and J ends lost 4 bases and 1 base respectively, with 9 bases between them. The CDR3 reads CASSPLGSYEQYF. The CDR3 DNA reads as TGTGCCAGCAGCCCCCTCGGGTCCTACGAGCAGTACTTC.

This sequence joins TRBV28 and TRBJ1-2, with TRBD1 as a possible D gene (6 bases). CDR1 and CDR2 from the germline V gene are MDHEN and SYDVKM. V lost 11 bases to trimming and J lost 7 bases, with 20 bases between them. The CDR3 totals 13 residues. The CDR3 sequence: CAAREGGDGGYTF. Here the CDR3 DNA reads TGTGCCGCCCGTGAGGGGGGGGATGGTGGCTACACCTTC.

The chain carries TRBV27 and TRBJ1-4; D is uncertain. Trimming left V 6 bases short and J 10 bases short, with 12 bases between. The CDR3 loop spans 12 amino acids. The germline V gene encodes CDR1 MNHEY and CDR2 SMNVEV (reference sequence). CDR3 DNA: TGTGCCAGCAGCTATAAGCAAGGAAAACTGTTTTTT. Its protein product is CASSYKQGKLFF.

This chain links TRBV11-3 with TRBJ1-5, with TRBD1 matching over 8 bases. After removal of 1 base from V and 4 bases from J, the junction contained 6 bases not matched to a gene. Germline CDR1 reads SGHNT; CDR2 reads YENEEA. The CDR3 length is 16 residues. In nucleotides, the CDR3 is TGTGCCAGCAGCTTAGCCAGGGGGCGGCGGAATCAGCCCCAGCATTTT. Encoded protein: CASSLARGRRNQPQHF.

This sequence joins TRBV27 and TRBJ2-1; perhaps TRBD2 as D (5 bases). The CDR3 runs to 16 residues. Trimming took 5 bases from V and 2 from J, leaving 16 bases between them. CDR1 is MNHEY and CDR2 is SMNVEV in the germline V gene (reference sequence). The CDR3 DNA reads TGTGCCAGCAGTGGCTTTGAGGGAGTGGCCTACAATGAGCAGTTCTTC. It translates to CASSGFEGVAYNEQFF.

The V call is TRBV5-3, the J call TRBJ2-5; no definite D call. TRBV5-3 qualifies as an ORF whose function is uncertain. V shed 0 bases and J shed 4 bases, with 7 bases lying between them. The CDR3 loop spans 13 amino acids. CDR3 loop: CARSLVQRETQYF. DNA of the CDR3: TGTGCCAGAAGCTTGGTCCAGAGAGAGACCCAGTACTTC.

The genes are TRBV12-5 and TRBJ2-5; perhaps D is TRBD1 or TRBD2 (5 bases each). Deletions cut 0 bases from V and 0 bases from J, with 20 bases between. The germline V gene encodes CDR1 LGHNT and CDR2 FRNRAP. This CDR3 is built from 19 residues. This chain's CDR3 is CASGLVRDGRSWYQETQYF. In DNA form, the CDR3 reads TGTGCTAGTGGTTTGGTACGGGACGGACGTTCTTGGTACCAAGAGACCCAGTACTTC.

The rearrangement uses TRBV20-1 and TRBJ1-2; D unclear. Germline V gives CDR1 DFQATT, CDR2 SNEGSKA (reference sequence). The CDR3 length is 11 residues. V was clipped by 5 bases and J by 8 bases, with 12 bases between them. CDR3: CSAFVSRGYTF. In nucleotides, the CDR3 is TGCAGTGCTTTTGTTTCCAGAGGCTACACCTTC.

There are a few counts of this clone. The gene calls are TRBV7-2 and TRBJ2-7; 10 nucleotides agree with TRBD2. This CDR3 contains 17 residues. V was pared by 2 bases and J by 2 bases, with 9 bases of the junction left unmatched. Germline CDR1 and CDR2: SGHTA and FQGNSA. CDR3 in DNA: TGTGCCAGCAGCTTAACCAGCGGGAGGGCCGGGGCCTACGAGCAGTACTTC. Translating gives CASSLTSGRAGAYEQYF. The variable domain in full, completed from reference TRBV7-2 and TRBJ2-7, reads GAGVSQSPSNKVTEKGKDVELRCDPISGHTALYWYRQSLGQGLEFLIYFQGNSAPDKSGLPSDRFSAERTGGSVSTLTIQRTQQEDSAVYLCASSLTSGRAGAYEQYFGPGTRLTVT.

The chain employs TRBV6-5 and TRBJ1-2; D may be TRBD1 (6 bases). Germline assignment: CDR1 MNHEY and CDR2 SVGAGI. V shed 5 bases and J shed 0 bases, with 10 bases lying between them. The CDR3 totals 14 residues. CDR3 nucleotide sequence: TGTGCCAGCAGTCGGGGGCAGCCTAACTATGGCTACACCTTC. This sequence encodes CASSRGQPNYGYTF.